This T cell receptor (beta chain) stems from a study of cytomegalovirus exposure and HLA in healthy donors. General study results and limits: According to a later analysis, donors in an Asian-associated ancestry cluster reportedly had fewer N-insertions than the approximately 720-donor mean. It was confirmed in vitro that three of the CMV-associated chains were specific for CMV antigens. TCR beta V- and J-gene trimming, according to a later analysis, was linked to a missense DCLRE1C variant. Previously analyzed data showed that most TCR beta V segments were productive at a frequency of about 90% or about 30%.

The CDR3 is made up of 14 amino acids. CDR1 is LNHDA and CDR2 is SQIVND in the germline V gene (reference sequence). V was trimmed by 2 bases and J by 7 bases, leaving 11 bases between them. For this clone: Its antigen remains unidentified.

This PCR relied on a set of 60 Vbeta primers and 13 Jbeta primers. Data came from immunoSEQ multiplex PCR; TCRdb stores just in-frame clones and leaves some out. The sample has some 70,000 clones, approximately 70% seen once; the top ten hold 14%. This clonotype originated in a male donor in good health and CMV-seropositive. The rearrangement joins TRBV19 to TRBJ1-4, with no clear D. The sample taken for sequencing was PBMCs. This CDR3 is CASSIQARTEKLFF. DNA for the CDR3: TGTGCCAGTAGTATACAGGCCAGAACTGAAAAACTGTTTTTT. The full variable domain, its missing parts supplied by reference TRBV19 and TRBJ1-4, is DGGITQSPKYLFRKEGQNVTLSCEQNLNHDAMYWYRQDPGQGLRLIYYSQIVNDFQKGDIAEGYSVSREKKESFPLTVTSAQKNPTAFYLCASSIQARTEKLFFGSGTQLSVL.